Each of the 8 T cell receptor beta chains below was sequenced from the same sample in a study of Ad26.COV2.S vaccination and SARS-CoV-2 variants. Clones were sequenced by immunoSEQ multiplex PCR, and TCRdb holds only the in-frame ones, with some missing. The table records around 240,000 clones, 70% to 90% of them present only once. Treatment in this sample: some 20 received Ad26.COV2.S at low or high dose, single or two shots; roughly 5 received placebo; per-sample allocation not given. Specimen acquisition occurred on day 63 following the initial vaccine or placebo injection. Sequencing was performed on peripheral blood, taken in a trial of Ad26.COV2.S vaccine versus placebo. The receptors shown here come from a person aged 18-60 years who received the Ad26.COV2.S COVID-19 vaccine or a placebo.

The chain joins TRBV19 to TRBJ1-1, with a weak D call TRBD1 (5 bases). The germline V gene has CDR1 LNHDA and CDR2 SQIVND (reference sequence). V was trimmed by 7 bases and J by 4 bases, leaving 19 bases between them. The CDR3 extends over 15 amino acids. The CDR3 DNA is TGTGCCAGTATACCAATCCTCGAGGGGCCCACTGAAGCTTTCTTT. It yields the protein CASIPILEGPTEAFF.

The V and J genes are TRBV6-5 and TRBJ2-7; perhaps TRBD2 as D (5 bases). The germline V gene encodes CDR1 MNHEY and CDR2 SVGAGI. The V end lost 4 bases, the J end lost 3 bases, and 10 bases lay between the germline ends. The CDR3 runs 13 residues. The CDR3 sequence is CASSSGLGYEQYF. The CDR3 DNA follows: TGTGCCAGCAGTTCTGGACTCGGCTACGAGCAGTACTTC.

The J gene is TRBJ2-3, the V gene TRBV6-4; D not resolved. The V gene lost 2 bases and the J gene lost 0 bases, with 9 bases spanning the gap. Germline CDR1 MRHNA, CDR2 SNTAGT. This CDR3 has 15 residues. The DNA for the CDR3 is TGTGCCAGCAGTGACGGAAGCTCTAGCACAGATACGCAGTATTTT. It codes for CASSDGSSSTDTQYF.

Only one count was recorded for this clone. The chain has TRBV19 and TRBJ2-1; D is perhaps TRBD1 (6 bases). CDR1 and CDR2 (germline): LNHDA, SQIVND (reference sequence). The V end lost 4 bases, the J end lost 10 bases, and 14 bases lay between the germline ends. The CDR3 is 13 residues long. The CDR3, as DNA: TGTGCCAGTAGTACGCCTCAGGGGAGAGAGCAGTTCTTC. Its protein product is CASSTPQGREQFF.

This clone turned up a few times. The chain carries TRBV6-5 and TRBJ2-5; D ambiguous. Trimming took off 7 bases at V and 4 bases at J, with 7 bases between the two ends. Germline assignment: CDR1 MNHEY and CDR2 SVGAGI. CDR3 length: 11 amino acids. CDR3 bases: TGTGCCAGCAACTCCCGAGAGACCCAGTACTTC. Its translation is CASNSRETQYF.

The gene calls are TRBV5-1 and TRBJ2-3; the D is unclear. Trimming shortened V by 7 bases and J by 4 bases, and 7 bases separated the two germline ends. Germline lookup yields CDR1 SGHRS and CDR2 YFSETQ. The CDR3 contains 11 residues. The CDR3 spells CASQMADTQYF. The CDR3 DNA reads TGCGCCAGCCAGATGGCAGATACGCAGTATTTT.

The V gene is TRBV30, the J gene TRBJ1-6; 8 bases match TRBD1. This CDR3 contains 13 residues. In germline, CDR1 is GTSNPN, CDR2 SVGIG (reference sequence). The V and J ends lost 3 bases and 12 bases, in that order; junction bases with no gene match: 7. Written as DNA, the CDR3 is TGTGCCTGGAGAGGACAGGGAGGAAGACCCCTCCACTTT. Its protein is CAWRGQGGRPLHF.

Written as DNA, the CDR3 is TGTGCCAGCAGCTTAGGATCAGTGAACACTGAAGCTTTCTTT. Translation gives CASSLGSVNTEAFF. J is TRBJ1-1 and V is TRBV7-2; D is undetermined. The CDR3 runs to 14 residues. With 1 base removed from V and 0 bases from J, the gap between germline ends came to 6 bases. Per the germline V gene, CDR1 is SGHTA and CDR2 is FQGNSA.